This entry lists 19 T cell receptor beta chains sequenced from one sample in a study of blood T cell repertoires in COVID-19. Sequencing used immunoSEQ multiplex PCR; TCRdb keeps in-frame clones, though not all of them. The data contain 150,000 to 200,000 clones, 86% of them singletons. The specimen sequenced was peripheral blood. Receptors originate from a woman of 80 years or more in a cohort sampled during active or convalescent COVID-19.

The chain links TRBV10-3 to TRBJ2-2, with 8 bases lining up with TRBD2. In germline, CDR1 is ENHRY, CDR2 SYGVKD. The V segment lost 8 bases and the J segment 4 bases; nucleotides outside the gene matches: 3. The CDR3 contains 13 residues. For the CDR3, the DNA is TGTGCCATCCAGCGGGAGAGCACCGGGGAGCTGTTTTTT. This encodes CAIQRESTGELFF.

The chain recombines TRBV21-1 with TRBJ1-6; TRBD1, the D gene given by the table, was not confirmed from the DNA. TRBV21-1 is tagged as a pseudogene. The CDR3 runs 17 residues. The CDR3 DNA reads TGTGCCAGCAGCACCCCGGGACAGGGGGGATATAATTCACCCCTCCACTTT. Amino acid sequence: CASSTPGQGGYNSPLHF.

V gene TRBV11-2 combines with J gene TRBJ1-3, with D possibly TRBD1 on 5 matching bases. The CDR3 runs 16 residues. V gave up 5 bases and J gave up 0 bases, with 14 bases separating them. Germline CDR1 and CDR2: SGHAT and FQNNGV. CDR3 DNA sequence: TGTGCCAGCAGCCCCGCGGGGGAGTCCTCTGGAAACACCATATATTTT. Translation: CASSPAGESSGNTIYF.

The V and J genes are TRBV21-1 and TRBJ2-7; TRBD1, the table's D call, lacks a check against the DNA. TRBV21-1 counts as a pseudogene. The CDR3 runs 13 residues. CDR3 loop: CASSFNRAYEQYV. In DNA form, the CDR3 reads TGTGCCAGCAGCTTCAACAGGGCCTACGAGCAGTACGTC.

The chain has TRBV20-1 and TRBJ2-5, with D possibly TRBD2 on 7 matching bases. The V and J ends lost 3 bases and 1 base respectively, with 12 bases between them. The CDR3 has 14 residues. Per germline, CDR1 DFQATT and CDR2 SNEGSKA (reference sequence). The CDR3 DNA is TGCAGTGCTAGTGTGGCGGGGGCCCAAGAGACCCAGTACTTC. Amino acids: CSASVAGAQETQYF.

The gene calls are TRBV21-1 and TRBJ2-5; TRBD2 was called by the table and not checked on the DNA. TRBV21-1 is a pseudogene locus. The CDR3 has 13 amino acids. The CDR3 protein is CASSKGLRKTQYF. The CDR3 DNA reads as TGTGCCAGCAGCAAAGGATTGCGGAAGACCCAGTACTTC.

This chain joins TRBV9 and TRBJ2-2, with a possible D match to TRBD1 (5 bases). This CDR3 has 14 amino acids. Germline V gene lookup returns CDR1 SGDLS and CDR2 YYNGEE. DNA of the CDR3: TGTGCAACCGGTCCAGGGCATCTCACCGGGGAGCTGTTTTTT. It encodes CATGPGHLTGELFF.

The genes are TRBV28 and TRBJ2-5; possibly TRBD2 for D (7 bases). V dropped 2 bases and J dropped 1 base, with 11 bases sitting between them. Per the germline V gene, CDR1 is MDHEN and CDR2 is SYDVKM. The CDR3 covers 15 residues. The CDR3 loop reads CASSLAGAPQETQYF. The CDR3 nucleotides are TGTGCCAGCAGTTTAGCGGGGGCGCCCCAAGAGACCCAGTACTTC. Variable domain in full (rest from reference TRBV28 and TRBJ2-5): DVKVTQSSRYLVKRTGEKVFLECVQDMDHENMFWYRQDPGLGLRLIYFSYDVKMKEKGDIPEGYSVSREKKERFSLILESASTNQTSMYLCASSLAGAPQETQYFGPGTRLLVL.

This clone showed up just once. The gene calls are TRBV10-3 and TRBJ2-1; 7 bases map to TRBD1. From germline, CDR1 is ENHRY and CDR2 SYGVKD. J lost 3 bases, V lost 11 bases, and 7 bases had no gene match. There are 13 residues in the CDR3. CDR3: CAVRRDSYNEQFF. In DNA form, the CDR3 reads TGTGCCGTCCGTCGGGACAGCTACAATGAGCAGTTCTTC.

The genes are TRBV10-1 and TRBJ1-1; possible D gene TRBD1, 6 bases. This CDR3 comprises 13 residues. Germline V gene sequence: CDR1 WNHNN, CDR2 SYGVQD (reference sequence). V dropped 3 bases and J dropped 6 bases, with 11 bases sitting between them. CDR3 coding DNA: TGCGCCAGCAGTGATACCGGGACATCTGAAGCTTTCTTT. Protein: CASSDTGTSEAFF.

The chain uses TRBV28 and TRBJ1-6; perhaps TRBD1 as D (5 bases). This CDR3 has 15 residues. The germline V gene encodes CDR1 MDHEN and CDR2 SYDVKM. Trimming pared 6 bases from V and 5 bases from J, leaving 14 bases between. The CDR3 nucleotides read TGTGCCAGCAGCGGAGGGACGGTAGATAATTCACCCCTCCACTTT. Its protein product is CASSGGTVDNSPLHF.

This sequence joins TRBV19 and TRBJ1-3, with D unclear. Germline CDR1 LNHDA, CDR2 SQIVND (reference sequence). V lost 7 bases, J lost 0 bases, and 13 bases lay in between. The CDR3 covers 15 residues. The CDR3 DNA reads TGTGCCAGTACAAAAGAGCCTGACTCTGGAAACACCATATATTTT. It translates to CASTKEPDSGNTIYF.

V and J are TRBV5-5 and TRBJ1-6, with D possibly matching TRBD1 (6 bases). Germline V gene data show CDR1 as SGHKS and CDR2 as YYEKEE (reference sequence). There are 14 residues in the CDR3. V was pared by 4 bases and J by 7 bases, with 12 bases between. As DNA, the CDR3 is TGTGCCAGCAGCAGTAAGGGGGACAATTCACCCCTCCACTTT. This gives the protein CASSSKGDNSPLHF.

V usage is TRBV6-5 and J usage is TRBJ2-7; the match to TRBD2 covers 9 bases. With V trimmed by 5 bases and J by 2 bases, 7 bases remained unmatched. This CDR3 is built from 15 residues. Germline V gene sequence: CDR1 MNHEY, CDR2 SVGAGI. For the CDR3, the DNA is TGTGCCAGCAGTAAATCTAGCGGGACGCCCTACGAGCAGTACGTC. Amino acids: CASSKSSGTPYEQYV.

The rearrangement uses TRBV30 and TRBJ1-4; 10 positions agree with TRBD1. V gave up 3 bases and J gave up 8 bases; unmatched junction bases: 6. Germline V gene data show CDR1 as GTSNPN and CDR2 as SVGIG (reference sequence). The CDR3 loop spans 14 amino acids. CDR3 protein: CAWRLQGQGEKLFF. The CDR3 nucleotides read TGTGCCTGGAGACTCCAGGGACAGGGGGAAAAACTGTTTTTT.

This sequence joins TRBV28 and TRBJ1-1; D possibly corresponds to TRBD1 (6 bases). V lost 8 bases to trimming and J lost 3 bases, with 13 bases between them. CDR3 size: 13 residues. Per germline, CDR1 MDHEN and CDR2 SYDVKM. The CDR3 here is CASSGAVDTEAFF. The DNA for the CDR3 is TGTGCCAGCTCAGGGGCGGTTGACACTGAAGCTTTCTTT. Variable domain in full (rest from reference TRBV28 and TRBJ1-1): DVKVTQSSRYLVKRTGEKVFLECVQDMDHENMFWYRQDPGLGLRLIYFSYDVKMKEKGDIPEGYSVSREKKERFSLILESASTNQTSMYLCASSGAVDTEAFFGQGTRLTVV.

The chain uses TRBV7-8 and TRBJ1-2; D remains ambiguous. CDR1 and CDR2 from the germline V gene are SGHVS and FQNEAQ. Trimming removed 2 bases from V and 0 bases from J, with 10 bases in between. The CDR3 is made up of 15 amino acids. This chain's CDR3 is CASSLSNRANYGYTF. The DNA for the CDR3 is TGTGCCAGCAGCTTAAGTAACAGAGCTAACTATGGCTACACCTTC.

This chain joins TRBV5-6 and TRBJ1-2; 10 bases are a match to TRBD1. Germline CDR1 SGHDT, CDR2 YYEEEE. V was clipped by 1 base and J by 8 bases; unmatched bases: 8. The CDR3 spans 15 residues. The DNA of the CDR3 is TGTGCCAGCAGCTTGCTAGGACAGGGGGTCTACGGCTACACCTTC. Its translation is CASSLLGQGVYGYTF.

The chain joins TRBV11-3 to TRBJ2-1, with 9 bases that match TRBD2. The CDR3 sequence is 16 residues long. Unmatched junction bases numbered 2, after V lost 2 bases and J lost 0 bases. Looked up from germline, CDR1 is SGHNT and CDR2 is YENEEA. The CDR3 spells CASSLSGGLSYNEQFF. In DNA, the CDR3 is TGTGCCAGCAGCTTAAGCGGGGGGCTCTCCTACAATGAGCAGTTCTTC.